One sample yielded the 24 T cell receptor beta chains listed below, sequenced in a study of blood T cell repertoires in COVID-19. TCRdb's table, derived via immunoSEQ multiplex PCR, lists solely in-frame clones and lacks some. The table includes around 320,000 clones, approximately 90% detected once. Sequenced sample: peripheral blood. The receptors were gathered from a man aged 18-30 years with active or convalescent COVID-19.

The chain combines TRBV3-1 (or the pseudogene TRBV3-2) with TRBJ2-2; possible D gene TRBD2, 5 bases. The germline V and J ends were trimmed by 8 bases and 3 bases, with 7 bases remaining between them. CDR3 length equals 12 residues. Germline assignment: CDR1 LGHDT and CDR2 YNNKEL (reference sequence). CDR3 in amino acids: CASWRDTGELFF. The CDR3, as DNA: TGTGCCAGCTGGCGGGACACCGGGGAGCTGTTTTTT.

CDR3 DNA: TGCGCCAGCAGCTTAACCGGGACAGGGGAGTATGGCTACACCTTC. It translates to CASSLTGTGEYGYTF. V gene TRBV5-1 combines with J gene TRBJ1-2; 10 bases line up with TRBD1. CDR3 length: 15 amino acids. After removal of 2 bases from V and 5 bases from J, the junction contained 6 bases not matched to a gene. Germline V CDR1 and CDR2: SGHRS, YFSETQ.

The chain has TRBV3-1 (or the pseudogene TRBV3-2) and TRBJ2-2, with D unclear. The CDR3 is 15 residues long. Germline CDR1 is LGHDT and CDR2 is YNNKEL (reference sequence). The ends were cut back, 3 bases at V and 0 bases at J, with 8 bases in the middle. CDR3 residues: CASSQWPSNTGELFF. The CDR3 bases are TGTGCCAGCAGCCAGTGGCCATCGAACACCGGGGAGCTGTTTTTT.

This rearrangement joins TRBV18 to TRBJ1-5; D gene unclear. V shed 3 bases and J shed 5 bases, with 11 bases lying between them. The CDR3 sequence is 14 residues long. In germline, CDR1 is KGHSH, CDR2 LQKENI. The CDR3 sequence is CASSPNVGYQPQHF. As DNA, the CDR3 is TGTGCCAGCTCACCGAACGTGGGCTATCAGCCCCAGCATTTT.

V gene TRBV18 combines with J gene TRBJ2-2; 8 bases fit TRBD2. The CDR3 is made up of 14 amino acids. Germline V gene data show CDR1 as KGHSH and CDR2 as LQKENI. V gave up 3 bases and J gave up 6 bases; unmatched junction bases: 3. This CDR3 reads CASSPGLVAGELFF. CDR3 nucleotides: TGTGCCAGCTCACCGGGACTAGTGGCCGGGGAGCTGTTTTTT.

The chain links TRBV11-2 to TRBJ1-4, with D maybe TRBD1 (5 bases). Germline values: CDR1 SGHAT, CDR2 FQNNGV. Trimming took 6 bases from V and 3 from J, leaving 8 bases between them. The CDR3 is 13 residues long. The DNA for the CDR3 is TGTGCCAGCAGTGGGGGGGCTAATGAAAAACTGTTTTTT. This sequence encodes CASSGGANEKLFF.

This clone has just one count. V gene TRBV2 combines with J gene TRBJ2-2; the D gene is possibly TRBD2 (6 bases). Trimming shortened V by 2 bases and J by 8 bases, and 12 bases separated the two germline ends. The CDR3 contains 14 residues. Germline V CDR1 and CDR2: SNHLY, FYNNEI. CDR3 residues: CASSEWGGTGELFF. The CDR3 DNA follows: TGTGCCAGCAGTGAATGGGGCGGGACGGGGGAGCTGTTTTTT.

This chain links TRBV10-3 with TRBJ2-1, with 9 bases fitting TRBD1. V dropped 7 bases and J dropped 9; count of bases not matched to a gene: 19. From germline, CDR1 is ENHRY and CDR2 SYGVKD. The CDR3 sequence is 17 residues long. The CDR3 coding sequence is TGTGCCATCATCGCCTTGACAGGGGGTGGAAGGGTAGGTGAGCAGTTCTTC. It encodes CAIIALTGGGRVGEQFF.

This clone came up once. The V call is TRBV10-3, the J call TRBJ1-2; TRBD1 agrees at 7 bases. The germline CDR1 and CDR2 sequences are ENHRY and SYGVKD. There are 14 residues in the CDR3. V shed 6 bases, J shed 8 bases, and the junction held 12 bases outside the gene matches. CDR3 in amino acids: CAIRSTGVGLGYTF. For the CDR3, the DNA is TGTGCCATCAGAAGTACAGGGGTCGGGCTGGGCTACACCTTC.

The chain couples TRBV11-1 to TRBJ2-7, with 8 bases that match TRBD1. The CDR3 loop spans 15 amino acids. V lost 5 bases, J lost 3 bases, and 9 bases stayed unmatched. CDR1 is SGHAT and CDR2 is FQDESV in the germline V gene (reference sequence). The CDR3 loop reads CASSALQGVSYEQYF. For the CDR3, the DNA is TGTGCCAGCAGCGCATTACAGGGGGTAAGCTACGAGCAGTACTTC.

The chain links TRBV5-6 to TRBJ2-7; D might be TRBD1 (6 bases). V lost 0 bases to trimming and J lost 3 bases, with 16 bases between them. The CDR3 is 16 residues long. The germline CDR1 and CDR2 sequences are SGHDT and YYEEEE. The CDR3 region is CASSLVQGPVRYEQYF. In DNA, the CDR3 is TGTGCCAGCAGCTTGGTTCAGGGGCCTGTTCGCTACGAGCAGTACTTC.

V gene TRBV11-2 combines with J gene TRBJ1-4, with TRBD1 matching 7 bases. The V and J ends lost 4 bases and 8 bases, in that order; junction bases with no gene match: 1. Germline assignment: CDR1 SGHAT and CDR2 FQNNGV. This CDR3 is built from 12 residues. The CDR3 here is CASSYRGEKLFF. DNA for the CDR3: TGTGCCAGCAGCTACAGGGGCGAAAAACTGTTTTTT.

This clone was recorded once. The CDR3 sequence is CASSQVGNEQFF. The CDR3 DNA follows: TGCGCCAGCAGCCAAGTCGGGAATGAGCAGTTCTTC. V is TRBV4-1 and J is TRBJ2-1; D is ambiguous. The V and J ends lost 1 base and 7 bases respectively, with 5 bases between them. This CDR3 has 12 amino acids. The germline CDR1 and CDR2 sequences are MGHRA and YSYEKL.

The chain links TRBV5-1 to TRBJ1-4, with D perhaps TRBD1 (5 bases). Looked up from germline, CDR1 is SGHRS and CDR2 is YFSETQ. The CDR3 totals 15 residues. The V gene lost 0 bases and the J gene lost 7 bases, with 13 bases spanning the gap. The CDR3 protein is CASSLARWGREKLFF. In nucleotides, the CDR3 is TGCGCCAGCAGCTTGGCGCGGTGGGGCCGTGAAAAACTGTTTTTT.

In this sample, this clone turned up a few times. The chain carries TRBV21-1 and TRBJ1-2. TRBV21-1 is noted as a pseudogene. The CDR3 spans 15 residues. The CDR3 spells CASSKVTGTNYGYTF. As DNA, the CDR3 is TGTGCCAGCAGCAAAGTTACCGGGACTAACTATGGCTACACCTTC.

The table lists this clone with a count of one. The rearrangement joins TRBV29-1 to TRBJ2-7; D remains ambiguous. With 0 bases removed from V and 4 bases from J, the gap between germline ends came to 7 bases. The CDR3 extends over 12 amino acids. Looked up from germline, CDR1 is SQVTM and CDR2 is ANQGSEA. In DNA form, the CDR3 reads TGCAGCGTTGAAGATTCCCGGTACGAGCAGTACTTC. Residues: CSVEDSRYEQYF.

The CDR3 sequence: CSARVQGASDTQYF. CDR3 in DNA: TGCAGTGCTCGTGTGCAGGGGGCCTCGGATACGCAGTATTTT. The V and J genes are TRBV20-1 and TRBJ2-3, with 8 bases aligning to TRBD1. The V segment lost 5 bases and the J segment 6 bases; nucleotides outside the gene matches: 10. The CDR3 extends over 14 amino acids. Per germline, CDR1 DFQATT and CDR2 SNEGSKA (reference sequence).

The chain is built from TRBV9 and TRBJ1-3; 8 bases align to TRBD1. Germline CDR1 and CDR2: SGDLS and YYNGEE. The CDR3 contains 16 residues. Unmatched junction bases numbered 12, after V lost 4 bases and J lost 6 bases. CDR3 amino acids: CASSFQTGDSLNTIYF. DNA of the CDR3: TGTGCCAGCAGCTTCCAGACAGGGGACAGTCTAAACACCATATATTTT. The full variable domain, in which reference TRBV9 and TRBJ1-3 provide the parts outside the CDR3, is DSGVTQTPKHLITATGQRVTLRCSPRSGDLSVYWYQQSLDQGLQFLIQYYNGEERAKGNILERFSAQQFPDLHSELNLSSLELGDSALYFCASSFQTGDSLNTIYFGEGSWLTVV.

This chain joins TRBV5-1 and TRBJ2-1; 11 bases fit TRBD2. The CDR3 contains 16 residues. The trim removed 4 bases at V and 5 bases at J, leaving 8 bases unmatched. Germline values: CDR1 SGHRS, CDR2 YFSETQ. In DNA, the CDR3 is TGCGCCAGCAGCCTAGTGACTAGCGGGACCGACAATGAGCAGTTCTTC. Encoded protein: CASSLVTSGTDNEQFF.

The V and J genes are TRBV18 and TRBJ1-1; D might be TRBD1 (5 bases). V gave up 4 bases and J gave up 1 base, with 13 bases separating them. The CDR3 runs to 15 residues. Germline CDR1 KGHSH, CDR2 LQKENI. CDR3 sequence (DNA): TGTGCCAGCTCACAATCGGGACTCGCGAACACTGAAGCTTTCTTT. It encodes CASSQSGLANTEAFF.

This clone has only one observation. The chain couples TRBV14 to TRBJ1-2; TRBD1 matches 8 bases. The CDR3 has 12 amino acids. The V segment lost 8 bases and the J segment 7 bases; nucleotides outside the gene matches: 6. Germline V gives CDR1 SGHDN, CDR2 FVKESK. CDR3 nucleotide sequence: TGTGCCAGCGGGTCAGGGGGCCTTGGCTACACCTTC. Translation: CASGSGGLGYTF.

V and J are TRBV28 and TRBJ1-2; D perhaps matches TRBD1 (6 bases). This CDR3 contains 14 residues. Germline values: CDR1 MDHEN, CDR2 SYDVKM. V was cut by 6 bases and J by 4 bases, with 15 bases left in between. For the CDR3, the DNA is TGTGCCAGCAGGAAACCGGGGGGGGCCTATGGCTACACCTTC. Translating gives CASRKPGGAYGYTF.

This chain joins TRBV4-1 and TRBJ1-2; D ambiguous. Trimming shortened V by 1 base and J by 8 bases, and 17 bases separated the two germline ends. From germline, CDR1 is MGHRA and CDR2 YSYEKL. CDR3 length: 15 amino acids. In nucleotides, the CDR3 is TGCGCCAGCAGCCAAGCGGCACCCACCTCGGGAGGCTACACCTTC. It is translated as CASSQAAPTSGGYTF.

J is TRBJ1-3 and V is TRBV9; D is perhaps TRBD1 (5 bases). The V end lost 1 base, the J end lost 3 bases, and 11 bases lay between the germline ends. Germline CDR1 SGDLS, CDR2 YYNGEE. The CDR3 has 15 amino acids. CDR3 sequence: CASSVSPRGGNTIYF. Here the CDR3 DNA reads TGTGCCAGCAGCGTAAGTCCTAGGGGTGGAAACACCATATATTTT.